Each of the 7 T cell receptor beta chains below was sequenced from the same sample in a study of somatic mutations in cytotoxic T cells in rheumatoid arthritis. Assay: immunoSEQ multiplex PCR; the TCRdb copy retains only in-frame clones and omits some. The sample has about 20,000 clones, 80% seen once. Sequencing was done on a sample of CD8+ T cells sorted from blood. These receptors came from an adult with rheumatoid arthritis.

This clone was observed once. The chain recombines TRBV4-1 with TRBJ2-5; TRBD1 is a possible D gene (6 bases). The V gene lost 4 bases and the J gene lost 5 bases, with 14 bases spanning the gap. CDR1 and CDR2 from the germline V gene are MGHRA and YSYEKL. There are 14 residues in the CDR3. CDR3 sequence: CASSLTGLGETQYF. The CDR3 DNA is TGCGCCAGCAGCCTCACAGGGCTCGGGGAGACCCAGTACTTC.

The rearrangement uses TRBV5-1 and TRBJ2-7; the match to TRBD2 covers 10 bases. With 4 bases clipped from V and 3 bases from J, the junction kept 4 bases outside the gene matches. Germline V gene sequence: CDR1 SGHRS, CDR2 YFSETQ. This CDR3 contains 14 residues. The CDR3: CASSGTSEHYEQYF. The CDR3 DNA reads as TGCGCCAGCAGCGGGACTAGCGAGCACTACGAGCAGTACTTC.

The CDR3 loop reads CASSERSGTSGVLKTYEQYF. The CDR3, as DNA: TGTGCCAGCAGTGAACGGTCCGGGACTAGCGGGGTCCTAAAAACCTACGAGCAGTACTTC. The genes are TRBV6-1 and TRBJ2-7, with 13 bases fitting TRBD2. This CDR3 region has 20 residues. The V gene end was trimmed by 2 bases and the J gene end by 2 bases; junction bases not matched to a gene: 15. Germline V gene data show CDR1 as MNHNS and CDR2 as SASEGT.

V and J are TRBV5-6 and TRBJ1-2; D may be TRBD1 (6 bases). CDR1 SGHDT and CDR2 YYEEEE come from the germline V gene. Trimming left V 4 bases short and J 8 bases short, with 21 bases between. There are 15 residues in the CDR3. CDR3 amino acids: CASSQPGHLLGGYTF. The CDR3 coding sequence is TGTGCCAGCAGCCAACCGGGACACCTTCTCGGCGGCTACACCTTC.

The V and J genes are TRBV9 and TRBJ1-5, with a possible D match to TRBD1 (5 bases). The CDR3 extends over 13 amino acids. From germline, CDR1 is SGDLS and CDR2 YYNGEE. V was clipped by 4 bases and J by 2 bases, with 7 bases between them. The CDR3 loop is CASSPGGNQPQHF. Written as DNA, the CDR3 is TGTGCCAGCAGCCCGGGGGGCAATCAGCCCCAGCATTTT.

The chain links TRBV20-1 to TRBJ2-7; the D is unclear. The CDR3 contains 9 residues. CDR1 is DFQATT and CDR2 is SNEGSKA in the germline V gene (reference sequence). Trimming shortened V by 5 bases and J by 7 bases, and 6 bases separated the two germline ends. The CDR3 region is CSAPLEQYF. The CDR3 DNA reads TGCAGTGCTCCTCTGGAGCAGTACTTC.

The chain has TRBV27 and TRBJ2-7; D perhaps matches TRBD2 (6 bases). CDR3 size: 14 residues. Germline lookup yields CDR1 MNHEY and CDR2 SMNVEV (reference sequence). Trimming stripped 6 bases from V and 3 bases from J, with 15 bases between. The CDR3 nucleotides are TGTGCCAGCAGCGCTAGATGGGGGGTCTACGAGCAGTACTTC. This codes for CASSARWGVYEQYF.